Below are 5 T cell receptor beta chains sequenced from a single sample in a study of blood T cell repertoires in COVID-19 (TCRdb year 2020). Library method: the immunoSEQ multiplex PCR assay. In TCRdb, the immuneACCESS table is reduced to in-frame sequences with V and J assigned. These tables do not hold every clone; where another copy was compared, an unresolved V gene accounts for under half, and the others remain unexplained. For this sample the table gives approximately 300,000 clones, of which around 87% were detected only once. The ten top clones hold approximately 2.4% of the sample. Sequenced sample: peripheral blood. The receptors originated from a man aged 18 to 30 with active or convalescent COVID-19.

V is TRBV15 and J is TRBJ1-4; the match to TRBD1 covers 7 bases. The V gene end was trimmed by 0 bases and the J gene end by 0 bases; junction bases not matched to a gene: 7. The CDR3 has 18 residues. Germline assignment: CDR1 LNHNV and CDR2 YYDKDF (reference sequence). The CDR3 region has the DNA TGTGCCACCAGCAGAGAACCCACAGGGGCGGCAACTAATGAAAAACTGTTTTTT. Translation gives CATSREPTGAATNEKLFF.

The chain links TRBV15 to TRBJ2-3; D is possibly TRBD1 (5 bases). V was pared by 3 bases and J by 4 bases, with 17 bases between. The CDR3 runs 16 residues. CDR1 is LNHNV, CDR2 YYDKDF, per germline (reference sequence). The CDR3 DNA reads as TGTGCCACCAGCAGTGGCCAGGGCGCTTTCCCAGATACGCAGTATTTT. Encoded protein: CATSSGQGAFPDTQYF.

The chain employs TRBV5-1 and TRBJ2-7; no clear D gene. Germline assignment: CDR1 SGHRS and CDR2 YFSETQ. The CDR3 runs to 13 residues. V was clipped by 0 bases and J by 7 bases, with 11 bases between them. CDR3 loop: CASSLGAGWEQYF. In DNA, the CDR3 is TGCGCCAGCAGCTTGGGGGCTGGGTGGGAGCAGTACTTC.

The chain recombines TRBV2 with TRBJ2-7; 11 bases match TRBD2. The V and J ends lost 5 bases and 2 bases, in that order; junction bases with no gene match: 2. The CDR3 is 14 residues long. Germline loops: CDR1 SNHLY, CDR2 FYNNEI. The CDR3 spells CASSTTSGAYEQYF. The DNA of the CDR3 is TGTGCCAGCAGTACGACTAGCGGGGCCTACGAGCAGTACTTC.

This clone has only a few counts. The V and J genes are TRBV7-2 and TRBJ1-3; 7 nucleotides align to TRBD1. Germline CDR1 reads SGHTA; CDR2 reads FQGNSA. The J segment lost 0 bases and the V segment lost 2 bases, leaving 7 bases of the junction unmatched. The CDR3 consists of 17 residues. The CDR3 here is CASSLSGTARSGNTIYF. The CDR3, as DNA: TGTGCCAGCAGCTTATCAGGGACAGCCCGCTCTGGAAACACCATATATTTT.